The source of this T cell receptor (beta chain) is a study of human T cells and chemical hapten exposure. The time point here: pre-sensitization, week 0. The sample's treatment: therapeutic diphenylcyclopropenone sensitization with weekly scalp DPC. MiXCR, run by TCRdb on the RACE reads, gives a single entry per CDR3 protein. The sample has roughly 380,000 distinct CDR3 sequences; about 5.1% are singletons. J was trimmed by 2 bases and V by 8 bases; bases with no gene match: 6. This CDR3 spans 14 amino acids. Germline V gene sequence: CDR1 MNHEY, CDR2 SMNVEV (reference sequence). The chain couples TRBV27 to TRBJ2-7; 10 bases align to TRBD2. The source is a woman aged 45-65 years with alopecia areata. Some clones in this sample may be carry-over from other donors' samples. Source: whole blood, taken in connection with sensitization to the hapten diphenylcyclopropenone (DPC). This chain's CDR3 is CASLPTSGTYEQYF. In DNA, the CDR3 is TGTGCCAGCCTCCCCACTAGCGGGACCTACGAGCAGTACTTC.